What follows is one T cell receptor beta chain and its context. Trimming removed 6 bases from V and 5 bases from J, with 17 bases in between. The CDR3 loop spans 15 amino acids. The V gene's germline CDR1 is LNHDA and CDR2 SQIVND (reference sequence). Under the authors' procedure: Counts of nucleated cells, estimated from reference gene primer amplification, were obtained. Profiled with immunoSEQ multiplex PCR; TCRdb holds only in-frame clones, not every one. V, J and clone size reflect that table, while D and trimming were determined from the DNA. The sample lists roughly 670,000 clones; just under 90% were seen once. This entry is derived from a study of blood T cell repertoires in COVID-19.

V and J are TRBV19 and TRBJ2-1; perhaps TRBD2 as D (7 bases). This clonotype originated in a woman aged 18-30 years with acute or convalescent COVID-19. The sample comprised peripheral blood. The CDR3 here is CASRWGGAVDNEQFF. In DNA form, the CDR3 reads TGTGCCAGTAGATGGGGGGGGGCCGTAGACAATGAGCAGTTCTTC.